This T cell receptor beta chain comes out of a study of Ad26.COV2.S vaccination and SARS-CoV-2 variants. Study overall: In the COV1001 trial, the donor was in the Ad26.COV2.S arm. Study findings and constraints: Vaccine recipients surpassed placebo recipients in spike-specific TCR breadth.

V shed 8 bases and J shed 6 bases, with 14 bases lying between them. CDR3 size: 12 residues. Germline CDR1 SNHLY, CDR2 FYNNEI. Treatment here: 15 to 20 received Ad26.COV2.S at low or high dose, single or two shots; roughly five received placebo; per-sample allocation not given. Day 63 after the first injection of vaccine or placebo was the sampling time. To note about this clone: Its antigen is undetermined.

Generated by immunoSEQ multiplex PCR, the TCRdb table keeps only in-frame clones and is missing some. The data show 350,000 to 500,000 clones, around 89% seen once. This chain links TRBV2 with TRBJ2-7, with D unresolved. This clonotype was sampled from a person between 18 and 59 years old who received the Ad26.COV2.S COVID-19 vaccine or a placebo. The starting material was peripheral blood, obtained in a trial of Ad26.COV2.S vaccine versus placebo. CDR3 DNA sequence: TGTGCCAGCGCCGGGCAGTCCGGCGAGCAGTACTTC. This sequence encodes CASAGQSGEQYF.